The rows below give T cell receptor beta chains drawn from one sample of a study of T-cell reconstitution after alpha-beta-depleted transplantation in children. TCRdb itself ran the PCR reads through MiXCR, one entry per CDR3 protein. This table has over 550,000 distinct CDR3 sequences, over 9.5% appearing once. The sample consisted of PBMCs from the stem cell graft donor, taken from the stem cell graft. The source of these receptors is a human donor who donated a stem cell graft to a child with acute myeloid leukemia. Each CDR3 is given with its conserved first and last residue. The D gene is left open where the match is weak. The size of a clone is reported for some rows only, either as once, few or many, or as a class for expanded clones.

>TRBJ2-1|TRBD2|few|TRBV6-1
TGTGCCAGCAGTGATTATAGCGGGGTAGACAATGAGCAGTTCTTC
CASSDYSGVDNEQFF
>TRBJ2-3|-|many|TRBV18
TGTGCCAGCTCACTAGTCCAGGCTAGCACAGATACGCAGTATTTT
CASSLVQASTDTQYF
>TRBJ2-4|-|-|TRBV6-2/TRBV6-3
TGTGCCAGCACCTCGACAGCCAAAAACATTCAGTACTTC
CASTSTAKNIQYF
>TRBJ2-2|TRBD1|many|TRBV12-5
TGTGCTAGTGGTGGACAGACAGGGAGAAATACCGGGGAGCTGTTTTTT
CASGGQTGRNTGELFF
>TRBJ1-4|-|many|TRBV2
TGTGCCAGCACTGCGAGGGGGACCTCTGAAAAACTGTTTTTT
CASTARGTSEKLFF
>TRBJ2-7|-|-|TRBV10-3
TGTGCCATCAGTGAAGGACAATTATCCTACGAGCAGTACTTC
CAISEGQLSYEQYF
>TRBJ2-3|TRBD1|-|TRBV7-1
TGTGCCAGCGGCGACAGGGTGCCAGATACGCAGTATTTT
CASGDRVPDTQYF
>TRBJ2-7|-|few|TRBV20-1
TGCAGTGCCGACCGCTCTAGGGTAACCTACGAGCAGTACTTC
CSADRSRVTYEQYF
>TRBJ2-7|-|few|TRBV20-1
TGCAGTGCTAGTGCAACCGGGACTGCCTACTACGAGCAGTACTTC
CSASATGTAYYEQYF
>TRBJ1-1|-|-|TRBV7-9
TGTGCCAGCAGCAAGGACGGTAACACTGAAGCTTTCTTT
CASSKDGNTEAFF
>TRBJ2-7|-|-|TRBV20-1
TGCAGTGCTAGAGAGGGGGGAGGAATATACGAGCAGTACTTC
CSAREGGGIYEQYF
>TRBJ2-7|-|few|TRBV7-2
TGTGCCAGCAGCAGGGTGGGCTCCTACGAGCAGTACTTC
CASSRVGSYEQYF
>TRBJ1-2|TRBD1|-|TRBV29-1
TGCAGCGTTGGTACAGGGGTAAACTATGGCTACACCTTC
CSVGTGVNYGYTF
>TRBJ2-4|-|few|TRBV29-1
TGCAGCGTTGAAAGGTCGGGCCGGGGCATTCAGTACTTC
CSVERSGRGIQYF
>TRBJ2-7|-|-|TRBV21-1
TGTGCCAGCAGGGAGGGACTAGCGGGAGAAGGCTACGAGCAGTACTTC
CASREGLAGEGYEQYF
>TRBJ2-1|TRBD1|many|TRBV5-1
TGCGCCAGCAGCGAACAGGGGAATGGCAATGAGCAGTTCTTC
CASSEQGNGNEQFF
>TRBJ2-6|TRBD1|-|TRBV6-2/TRBV6-3
TGTGCCAGCAGTTGGGGACAGGGGATCATCCTGACTTTC
CASSWGQGIILTF
>TRBJ2-2|-|-|TRBV3-1
TGTGCCAGCAGCGGGCAGGCCAACACCGGGGAGCTGTTTTTT
CASSGQANTGELFF
>TRBJ2-7|TRBD1|few|TRBV25-1
TGTGCCAGCAGTAAAGGACAGGGGGATTACGAGCAGTACTTC
CASSKGQGDYEQYF
>TRBJ2-5|TRBD1|-|TRBV11-2
TGTGCCAGCACCTTACAGGGGCAAGAGACCCAGTACTTC
CASTLQGQETQYF
>TRBJ1-6|TRBD1|many|TRBV20-1
TGCAGTGCTTTTTCCCGACAGGGGAGCTCACCCCTCCACTTT
CSAFSRQGSSPLHF
>TRBJ2-3|-|few|TRBV6-4
TGTGCCAGCAGTGAAGCGGGCACAGATACGCAGTATTTT
CASSEAGTDTQYF
>TRBJ1-2|-|many|TRBV7-2
TGTGCCAGCAGCTTTATTACAGGAGAGTATGGCTACACCTTC
CASSFITGEYGYTF
>TRBJ1-5|TRBD1|many|TRBV20-1
TGCAGTGCTAGAGTCGGAGGGACAGCGCACAATCAGCCCCAGCATTTT
CSARVGGTAHNQPQHF
>TRBJ1-1|-|-|TRBV6-2/TRBV6-3
TGTGCCAGCGGTGAATCGTACACTGAAGCTTTCTTT
CASGESYTEAFF
>TRBJ2-7|TRBD2|-|TRBV4-2
TGTGCCAGCAGCCAAGAACTTAGAGCGGGAAGCGAGCAGTACTTC
CASSQELRAGSEQYF
>TRBJ1-2|-|many|TRBV18
TGTGCCAGCTCACCCTACAGGACTAACTATGGCTACACCTTC
CASSPYRTNYGYTF
>TRBJ2-1|-|-|TRBV7-2
TGTGCCAGCAGCCCCCCAACAGGGTACCCCTACAATGAGCAGTTCTTC
CASSPPTGYPYNEQFF
>TRBJ2-3|-|-|TRBV7-2
TGTGCCAGCAGCTTCCCCGGCTCCCGGGATACGCAGTATTTT
CASSFPGSRDTQYF
>TRBJ1-4|-|many|TRBV5-1
TGCGCCAGCAGCGGGGGGCTCAAAGATGGCGAAAAACTGTTTTTT
CASSGGLKDGEKLFF
>TRBJ1-5|-|-|TRBV28
TGTGCCAGCAGTTTCTCAGGGTTGGGGAATCAGCCCCAGCATTTT
CASSFSGLGNQPQHF
>TRBJ2-7|-|many|TRBV7-9
TGTGCCAGCAGGATCCACCCCTACGAGCAGTACTTC
CASRIHPYEQYF
>TRBJ1-5|-|few|TRBV5-5
TGTGCCAGCAGCTTCGGGTTCGGCAGAAACCAGCCCCAGCATTTT
CASSFGFGRNQPQHF
>TRBJ2-1|TRBD2|-|TRBV7-2
TGTGCCAGCAGCTCCCTAGCGGGAAGTGAGCAGTTCTTC
CASSSLAGSEQFF
>TRBJ2-2|-|-|TRBV20-1
TGCAGTGCTAGAACTTATTCTAGCTTCGACACCGGGGAGCTGTTTTTT
CSARTYSSFDTGELFF
>TRBJ1-4|TRBD1|many|TRBV15
TGTGCCACCAGCTTACCCACCGGGACAGGTGTAACTAATGAAAAACTGTTTTTT
CATSLPTGTGVTNEKLFF
>TRBJ1-2|-|many|TRBV29-1
TGCAGCGTTGGGCCGACAGTCTATGGCTACACCTTC
CSVGPTVYGYTF
>TRBJ2-7|TRBD2|many|TRBV4-3
TGCGCCAGCAGCCAAGATGCCGGGACTAGCGGGAGGGCCAGCTCCTACGAGCAGTACTTC
CASSQDAGTSGRASSYEQYF
>TRBJ1-5|TRBD1|-|TRBV20-1
TGCAGTGTCGGGGGCCCACAGGGGAGCAATCAGCCCCAGCATTTT
CSVGGPQGSNQPQHF
>TRBJ2-4|-|few|TRBV3-1
TGTGCCAGCAGCCAAGAGGGGACGGGACTTCCCATTCAGTACTTC
CASSQEGTGLPIQYF
>TRBJ2-1|-|many|TRBV29-1
TGCAGCCGTCTTTCGGGCAGGGGCAATGAGCAGTTCTTC
CSRLSGRGNEQFF
>TRBJ1-2|-|few|TRBV4-2
TGTGCCAGCAGCCAAGGGACGGACGGGAGGACCTTC
CASSQGTDGRTF
>TRBJ2-1|-|many|TRBV12-3/TRBV12-4
TGTGCCAGCGCCAAGCTAGGTGAGCAGTTCTTC
CASAKLGEQFF
>TRBJ2-1|TRBD2|few|TRBV4-3
TGCGCCAGCAGCCAAGATCACGGACTAGTCGCTGAGCAGTTCTTC
CASSQDHGLVAEQFF
>TRBJ2-1|TRBD2|many|TRBV6-4
TGTGCCAGCAGTGGTTACGGGACTAGCCCCATCTATAGGGATGAGCAGTTCTTC
CASSGYGTSPIYRDEQFF